There are many counts of the clone carrying this T cell receptor (beta chain). The antigen remains undetermined. Germline values: CDR1 SGDLS, CDR2 YYNGEE. J was trimmed by 6 bases and V by 1 base; bases with no gene match: 2. The CDR3 spans 14 residues. The sample belongs to a study of CD8 T cells in ankylosing spondylitis. General study results and limits: Reactive arthritis synovial fluid and blood were previously reported to contain some motif variants.

Researchers built TCR beta libraries using quantitative 5'-RACE with molecular barcodes. TCRdb processed the 5' RACE reads anew with MiXCR; each CDR3 protein has one entry. The sample lists tens of thousands of distinct CDR3 sequences; over 2.5% were seen once. Sequencing was done on a sample of blood, either unsorted or a sorted T cell fraction (not recorded which). V gene TRBV9 combines with J gene TRBJ2-2; 8 positions agree with TRBD1. This clonotype originated in a male donor with ankylosing spondylitis or in good health (not recorded which). The CDR3, as DNA: TGTGCCAGCAGCGTAAGGACAGGGTCCGGGGAGCTGTTTTTT. Protein sequence: CASSVRTGSGELFF.